The 27 T cell receptor beta chains listed next were all sequenced from one sample in a study of Ad26.COV2.S vaccination and SARS-CoV-2 variants (dated by TCRdb to about 2021). The method was the immunoSEQ multiplex PCR assay. TCRdb retrieved this table from immuneACCESS and kept in-frame rearrangements only. Not all clones are present; in checked studies, unresolved V genes account for under half, and no reason is known for the remainder. This sample gives fewer than 500,000 clones in total; around 91% of them show up just once. The ten largest clones take up under 4.5% of the sample. The treatment or condition label, read with the paper, signifies: over 15 received Ad26.COV2.S at low or high dose, single or two shots; roughly five received placebo; per-sample allocation not given. Repertoires of vaccine and placebo recipients were sequenced from samples collected on day 63 after the first injection.

The material was peripheral blood, obtained in a trial of Ad26.COV2.S vaccine versus placebo. These receptors all stem from a person between 18 and 65 years old who received the Ad26.COV2.S COVID-19 vaccine or a placebo.

The CDR3 DNA is TGTGCCAGCAGCGGCCCGACTAGCTTAGACTACGAGCAGTACTTC. Translating gives CASSGPTSLDYEQYF. The chain employs TRBV7-2 and TRBJ2-7, with 7 nucleotides matching TRBD2. CDR3 length: 15 residues. The germline gives CDR1 SGHTA, CDR2 FQGNSA. J lost 3 bases, V lost 5 bases, and 10 bases had no gene match.

This sequence joins TRBV4-1 and TRBJ2-2, with D hard to call. Germline V gene lookup returns CDR1 MGHRA and CDR2 YSYEKL. Trimming shortened V by 5 bases and J by 4 bases, and 11 bases separated the two germline ends. This CDR3 spans 14 amino acids. The CDR3 is CASSTRPSTGELFF. As DNA, the CDR3 is TGCGCCAGCAGCACGCGACCGTCCACCGGGGAGCTGTTTTTT.

This chain connects TRBV9 to TRBJ2-1; 9 nucleotides align to TRBD2. The J segment lost 1 base and the V segment lost 4 bases, leaving 12 bases of the junction unmatched. This CDR3 comprises 18 residues. Germline CDR1 and CDR2: SGDLS and YYNGEE. The CDR3, as DNA: TGTGCCAGCAGCCCTACCTGGTCGAGCGGGGGGTCCTACAATGAGCAGTTCTTC. It encodes CASSPTWSSGGSYNEQFF.

This chain links TRBV9 with TRBJ2-1; D not resolved. CDR1 is SGDLS and CDR2 is YYNGEE in the germline V gene. The V end lost 0 bases, the J end lost 5 bases, and 18 bases lay between the germline ends. The CDR3 has 17 amino acids. The CDR3 DNA follows: TGTGCCAGCAGCGTAGCCGTCGGGTGGGTAAAGGACAATGAGCAGTTCTTC. Translating it yields CASSVAVGWVKDNEQFF. Filled out from reference TRBV9 and TRBJ2-1, the complete variable domain reads DSGVTQTPKHLITATGQRVTLRCSPRSGDLSVYWYQQSLDQGLQFLIQYYNGEERAKGNILERFSAQQFPDLHSELNLSSLELGDSALYFCASSVAVGWVKDNEQFFGPGTRLTVL.

The sample holds one count of this clone. The chain links TRBV5-1 to TRBJ2-7, with D perhaps TRBD1 or TRBD2 (6 bases each). CDR1 and CDR2 (germline): SGHRS, YFSETQ. CDR3 length: 18 residues. Between the trimmed V and J ends, which lost 4 bases and 3 bases, there was a span of 26 bases. The DNA for the CDR3 is TGCGCCAGCAGCCCGTCGGAGGGGGTGGTAGCGGAGATCTACGAGCAGTACTTC. Protein: CASSPSEGVVAEIYEQYF.

This chain joins TRBV9 and TRBJ2-1; possible D gene TRBD2, 5 bases. This CDR3 contains 15 residues. V was pared by 0 bases and J by 2 bases, with 9 bases between. Germline V gene lookup returns CDR1 SGDLS and CDR2 YYNGEE. Written as DNA, the CDR3 is TGTGCCAGCAGCGTAGTCGGGGAGCCCTACAATGAGCAGTTCTTC. Translation: CASSVVGEPYNEQFF.

The CDR3 sequence: CASSQEAGEPDTQYF. The CDR3 DNA is TGTGCCAGCAGCCAAGAGGCGGGAGAGCCAGATACGCAGTATTTT. The chain has TRBV4-2 and TRBJ2-3; 7 bases match TRBD2. Germline V gene data show CDR1 as LGHNA and CDR2 as YNFKEQ. V shed 0 bases and J 4 bases; nucleotides not matched to a gene: 4. This CDR3 spans 15 amino acids.

CDR3 in amino acids: CASSQDRTSGDEQFF. The CDR3 DNA reads as TGCGCCAGCAGCCAAGATCGAACTAGTGGCGATGAGCAGTTCTTC. The chain employs TRBV4-1 and TRBJ2-1; perhaps TRBD2 as D (5 bases). Trimming took 0 bases from V and 8 from J, leaving 14 bases between them. The CDR3 consists of 15 residues. Germline V gives CDR1 MGHRA, CDR2 YSYEKL.

The V and J genes are TRBV3-1 (or the pseudogene TRBV3-2) and TRBJ1-4; D gene unclear. In germline, CDR1 is LGHDT, CDR2 YNNKEL (reference sequence). Trimming shortened V by 5 bases and J by 3 bases, and 10 bases separated the two germline ends. CDR3 size: 14 residues. Here the CDR3 DNA reads TGTGCCAGCAGCGCGCGGGCCTCTAATGAAAAACTGTTTTTT. Amino acid sequence: CASSARASNEKLFF.

The gene calls are TRBV4-1 and TRBJ2-1; tentatively, D is TRBD1 or TRBD2 (5 bases each). CDR1 is MGHRA and CDR2 is YSYEKL in the germline V gene. The V gene lost 0 bases and the J gene lost 4 bases, with 16 bases spanning the gap. CDR3 length equals 17 residues. DNA for the CDR3: TGCGCCAGCAGCCAAGATCGAGGGACCAATTTATACAATGAGCAGTTCTTC. It specifies CASSQDRGTNLYNEQFF.

V and J are TRBV5-6 and TRBJ2-7; 10 bases are a match to TRBD2. V lost 6 bases, J lost 1 base, and 4 bases stayed unmatched. The CDR3 length is 14 residues. Germline CDR1 is SGHDT and CDR2 is YYEEEE. CDR3 nucleotides: TGTGCCAGCAAACTAGCGGGAAGTTCCTACGAGCAGTACTTC. As protein: CASKLAGSSYEQYF.

This chain links TRBV14 with TRBJ2-3; unclear D gene. CDR1 and CDR2 from the germline V gene are SGHDN and FVKESK. This CDR3 has 14 residues. V was trimmed by 4 bases and J by 1 base, leaving 9 bases between them. The CDR3 DNA follows: TGTGCCAGCAGCCGGAACCTTCGCACAGATACGCAGTATTTT. Amino acids: CASSRNLRTDTQYF.

The chain employs TRBV2 and TRBJ1-5; tentatively, D is TRBD1 (6 bases). V was shortened by 1 base and J by 4 bases, with 11 bases between the two germline ends. The CDR3 is made up of 15 amino acids. Germline CDR1 is SNHLY and CDR2 is FYNNEI. The DNA of the CDR3 is TGTGCCAGCAGTGAAGTTGGGGGCCCAAATCAGCCCCAGCATTTT. Protein product: CASSEVGGPNQPQHF.

The chain has TRBV6-5 and TRBJ2-5; 7 bases fit TRBD1. Looked up from germline, CDR1 is MNHEY and CDR2 is SVGAGI. The V gene end was trimmed by 3 bases and the J gene end by 4 bases; junction bases not matched to a gene: 5. The length of the CDR3 is 14 residues. The CDR3 spells CASSYPGGGETQYF. DNA of the CDR3: TGTGCCAGCAGTTATCCAGGGGGTGGAGAGACCCAGTACTTC.

J is TRBJ1-2 and V is TRBV4-3; a possible D gene is TRBD1 (5 bases). In germline, CDR1 is LGHNA, CDR2 YSLEER. This CDR3 has 14 residues. The V end lost 0 bases, the J end lost 7 bases, and 12 bases lay between the germline ends. The CDR3 reads CASSQEGEGRGYTF. The DNA of the CDR3 is TGCGCCAGCAGCCAAGAGGGGGAGGGACGTGGCTACACCTTC.

This sequence joins TRBV3-1 (or the pseudogene TRBV3-2) and TRBJ2-6; D not certain. The CDR3 is made up of 13 amino acids. V gave up 2 bases and J gave up 1 base, with 0 bases separating them. CDR1 and CDR2 from the germline V gene are LGHDT and YNNKEL (reference sequence). The CDR3, as DNA: TGTGCCAGCAGCCAATCTGGGGCCAACGTCCTGACTTTC. As protein: CASSQSGANVLTF.

The chain employs TRBV19 and TRBJ1-2, with D hard to call. Germline V gene lookup returns CDR1 LNHDA and CDR2 SQIVND (reference sequence). The CDR3 is made up of 15 amino acids. V was shortened by 0 bases and J by 4 bases, with 12 bases between the two germline ends. CDR3 residues: CASSIEAIPSYGYTF. CDR3 DNA sequence: TGTGCCAGTAGTATAGAAGCTATCCCAAGCTATGGCTACACCTTC.

The gene calls are TRBV7-2 and TRBJ2-2; TRBD2 aligns across 7 bases. The CDR3 consists of 13 residues. Germline V gives CDR1 SGHTA, CDR2 FQGNSA. The CDR3 sequence: CAFGGINTGELFF. CDR3 sequence (DNA): TGTGCATTCGGGGGGATAAACACCGGGGAGCTGTTTTTT.

The genes are TRBV28 and TRBJ1-4; the D gene is possibly TRBD1 (5 bases). Per the germline V gene, CDR1 is MDHEN and CDR2 is SYDVKM. CDR3 size: 14 residues. V lost 8 bases, J lost 5 bases, and 15 bases lay in between. The CDR3 loop is CASSSGTFNEKLFF. The CDR3 DNA reads TGTGCCAGCTCCTCGGGGACTTTCAATGAAAAACTGTTTTTT.

This chain joins TRBV30 and TRBJ1-5; possibly TRBD1 for D (5 bases). Germline loops: CDR1 GTSNPN, CDR2 SVGIG (reference sequence). Trimming stripped 1 base from V and 7 bases from J, with 14 bases between. This CDR3 has 14 residues. Here the CDR3 DNA reads TGTGCCTGGAGTGGGGGCGGCAATCTCCAGCCCCAGCATTTT. Amino acid sequence: CAWSGGGNLQPQHF. Filled out from reference TRBV30 and TRBJ1-5, the complete variable domain reads SQTIHQWPATLVQPVGSPLSLECTVEGTSNPNLYWYRQAAGRGLQLLFYSVGIGQISSEVPQNLSASRPQDRQFILSSKKLLLSDSGFYLCAWSGGGNLQPQHFGDGTRLSIL.

The V gene is TRBV3-1 (or the pseudogene TRBV3-2), the J gene TRBJ2-3; 7 bases are shared with TRBD2. The V and J ends lost 3 bases and 6 bases, in that order; junction bases with no gene match: 3. The germline CDR1 and CDR2 sequences are LGHDT and YNNKEL (reference sequence). This CDR3 has 13 residues. The CDR3 DNA follows: TGTGCCAGCAGCCACGGGGGGATGGATACGCAGTATTTT. Its translation is CASSHGGMDTQYF.

The chain is built from TRBV29-1 and TRBJ2-5; no clear D gene. Germline V gives CDR1 SQVTM, CDR2 ANQGSEA. Trimming took 4 bases from V and 0 from J, leaving 6 bases between them. CDR3 length: 12 amino acids. CDR3 in DNA: TGCAGCGTTGCGTTAAACCAAGAGACCCAGTACTTC. Translation gives CSVALNQETQYF. The entire variable domain, with the rest obtained from reference TRBV29-1 and TRBJ2-5, is as follows: SAVISQKPSRDICQRGTSLTIQCQVDSQVTMMFWYRQQPGQSLTLIATANQGSEATYESGFVIDKFPISRPNLTFSTLTVSNMSPEDSSIYLCSVALNQETQYFGPGTRLLVL.

This clone was seen a single time. This chain connects TRBV13 to TRBJ2-1; D perhaps matches TRBD1 (6 bases). This CDR3 region has 16 residues. Trimming took 5 bases from V and 0 from J, leaving 14 bases between them. From germline, CDR1 is PRHDT and CDR2 FYEKMQ (reference sequence). CDR3 amino acids: CASSPLRGSSYNEQFF. CDR3 coding DNA: TGTGCCAGCAGCCCCCTGAGGGGGAGCTCCTACAATGAGCAGTTCTTC.

V is TRBV7-2 and J is TRBJ2-1; the match to TRBD2 covers 7 bases. With 1 base clipped from V and 4 bases from J, the junction kept 4 bases outside the gene matches. This CDR3 comprises 15 residues. Germline values: CDR1 SGHTA, CDR2 FQGNSA. The CDR3 nucleotides are TGTGCCAGCAGCTTAGAGCTAGCGGTTTACAATGAGCAGTTCTTC. Translating gives CASSLELAVYNEQFF.

The J gene is TRBJ2-5, the V gene TRBV14; D remains ambiguous. Germline V gene data show CDR1 as SGHDN and CDR2 as FVKESK. V was clipped by 1 base and J by 4 bases, with 13 bases between them. The CDR3 totals 15 residues. CDR3 residues: CASSQGARWGETQYF. For the CDR3, the DNA is TGTGCCAGCAGCCAAGGGGCCAGGTGGGGAGAGACCCAGTACTTC.

V gene TRBV20-1 combines with J gene TRBJ1-2; D gene unclear. V was shortened by 3 bases and J by 1 base, with 9 bases between the two germline ends. The CDR3 loop spans 13 amino acids. Germline values: CDR1 DFQATT, CDR2 SNEGSKA (reference sequence). The CDR3 DNA sequence: TGCAGTGCTAGTCAGACGGATAACTATGGCTACACCTTC. It is translated as CSASQTDNYGYTF.

The gene calls are TRBV3-1 (or the pseudogene TRBV3-2) and TRBJ2-7, with 7 bases that match TRBD2. The CDR3 length is 15 residues. CDR1 LGHDT and CDR2 YNNKEL come from the germline V gene (reference sequence). V lost 4 bases to trimming and J lost 2 bases; unmatched junction nucleotides: 8. CDR3: CASSPRVGGPYEQYF. The CDR3 DNA reads as TGTGCCAGCAGCCCTCGGGTGGGAGGGCCCTACGAGCAGTACTTC.